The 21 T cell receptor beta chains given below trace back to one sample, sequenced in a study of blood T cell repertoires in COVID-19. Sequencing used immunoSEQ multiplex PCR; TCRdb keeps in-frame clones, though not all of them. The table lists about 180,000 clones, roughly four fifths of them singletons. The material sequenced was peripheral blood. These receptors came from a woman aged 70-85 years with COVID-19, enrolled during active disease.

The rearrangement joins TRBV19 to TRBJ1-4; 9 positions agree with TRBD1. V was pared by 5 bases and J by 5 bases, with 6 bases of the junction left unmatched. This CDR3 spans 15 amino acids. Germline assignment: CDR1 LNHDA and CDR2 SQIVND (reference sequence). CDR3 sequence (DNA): TGTGCCAGTAGTCGTACCGGGACAGGGAATGAAAAACTGTTTTTT. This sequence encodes CASSRTGTGNEKLFF.

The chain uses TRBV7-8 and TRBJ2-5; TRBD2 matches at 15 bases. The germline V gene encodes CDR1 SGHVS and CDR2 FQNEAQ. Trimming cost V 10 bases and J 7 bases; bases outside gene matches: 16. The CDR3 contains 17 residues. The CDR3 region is CATLLTGLAGGWGTQYF. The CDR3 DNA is TGTGCCACCTTACTAACGGGACTAGCGGGAGGATGGGGGACCCAGTACTTC.

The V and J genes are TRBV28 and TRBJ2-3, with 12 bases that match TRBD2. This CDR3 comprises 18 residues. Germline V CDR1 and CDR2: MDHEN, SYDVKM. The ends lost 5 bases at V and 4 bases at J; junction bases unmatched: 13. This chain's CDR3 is CASSLTGTSGYRSDTQYF. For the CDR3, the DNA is TGTGCCAGCAGTCTAACTGGGACTAGCGGGTACAGATCAGATACGCAGTATTTT.

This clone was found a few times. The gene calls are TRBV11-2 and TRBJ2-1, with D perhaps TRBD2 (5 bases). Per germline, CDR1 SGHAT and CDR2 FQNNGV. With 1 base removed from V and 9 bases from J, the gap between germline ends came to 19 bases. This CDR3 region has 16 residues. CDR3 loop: CASSLVRGPAEGEQFF. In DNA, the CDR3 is TGTGCCAGCAGCTTAGTCCGCGGGCCCGCCGAGGGTGAGCAGTTCTTC.

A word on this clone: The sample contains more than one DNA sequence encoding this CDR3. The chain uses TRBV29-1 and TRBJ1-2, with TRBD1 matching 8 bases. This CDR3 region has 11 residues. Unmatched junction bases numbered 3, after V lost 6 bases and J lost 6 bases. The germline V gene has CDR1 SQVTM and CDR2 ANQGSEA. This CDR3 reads CSVGQGNGYTF. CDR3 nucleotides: TGCAGCGTAGGACAGGGAAATGGCTACACCTTC.

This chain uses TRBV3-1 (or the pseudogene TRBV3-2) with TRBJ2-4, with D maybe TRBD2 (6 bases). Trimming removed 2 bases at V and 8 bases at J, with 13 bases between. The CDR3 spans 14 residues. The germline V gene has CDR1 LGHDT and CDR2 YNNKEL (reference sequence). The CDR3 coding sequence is TGTGCCAGCAGCCAAAGGAGGGCCGGGGACATTCAGTACTTC. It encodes CASSQRRAGDIQYF.

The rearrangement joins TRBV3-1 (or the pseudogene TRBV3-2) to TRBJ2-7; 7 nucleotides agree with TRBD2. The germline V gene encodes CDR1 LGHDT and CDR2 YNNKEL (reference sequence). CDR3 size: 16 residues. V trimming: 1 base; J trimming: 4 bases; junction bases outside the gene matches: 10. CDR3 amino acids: CASSQVAGTNNYEQYF. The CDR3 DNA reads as TGTGCCAGCAGCCAAGTTGCAGGGACTAACAATTACGAGCAGTACTTC.

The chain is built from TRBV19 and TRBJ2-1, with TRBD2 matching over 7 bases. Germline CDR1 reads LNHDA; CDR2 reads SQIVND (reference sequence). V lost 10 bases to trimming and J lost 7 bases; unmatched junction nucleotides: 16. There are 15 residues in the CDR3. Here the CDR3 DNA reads TGTGCCACTAGGCGTGGGAGGGCGTTGGGGAATGAGCAGTTCTTC. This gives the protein CATRRGRALGNEQFF.

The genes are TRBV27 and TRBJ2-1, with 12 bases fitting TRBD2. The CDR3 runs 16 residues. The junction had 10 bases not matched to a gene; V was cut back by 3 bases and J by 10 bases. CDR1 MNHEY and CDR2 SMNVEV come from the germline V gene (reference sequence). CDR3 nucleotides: TGTGCCAGCAGTTTCATACTAGCGGGAGGACCTGGGGAGCAGTTCTTC. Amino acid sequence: CASSFILAGGPGEQFF.

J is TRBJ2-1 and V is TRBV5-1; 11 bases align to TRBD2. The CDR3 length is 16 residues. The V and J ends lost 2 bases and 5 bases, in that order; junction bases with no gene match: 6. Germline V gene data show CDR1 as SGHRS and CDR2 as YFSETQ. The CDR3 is CASSFRTSGRNNEQFF. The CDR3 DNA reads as TGCGCCAGCAGCTTTCGAACTAGCGGGAGAAACAATGAGCAGTTCTTC. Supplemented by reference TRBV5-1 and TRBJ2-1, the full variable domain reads KAGVTQTPRYLIKTRGQQVTLSCSPISGHRSVSWYQQTPGQGLQFLFEYFSETQRNKGNFPGRFSGRQFSNSRSEMNVSTLELGDSALYLCASSFRTSGRNNEQFFGPGTRLTVL.

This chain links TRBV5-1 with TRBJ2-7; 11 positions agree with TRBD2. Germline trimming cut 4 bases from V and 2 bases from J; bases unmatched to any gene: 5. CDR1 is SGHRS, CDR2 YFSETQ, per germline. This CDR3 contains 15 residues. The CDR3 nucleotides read TGCGCCAGCAGCCCGGATAGCGGGAGGGCCTACGAGCAGTACTTC. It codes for CASSPDSGRAYEQYF.

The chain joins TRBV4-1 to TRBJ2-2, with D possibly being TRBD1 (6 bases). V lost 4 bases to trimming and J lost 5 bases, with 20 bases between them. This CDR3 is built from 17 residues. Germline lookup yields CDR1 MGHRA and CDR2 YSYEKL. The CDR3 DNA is TGCGCCAGCAGCCGAGCTCACGGGACACAGGGAACCGGGGAGCTGTTTTTT. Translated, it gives CASSRAHGTQGTGELFF.

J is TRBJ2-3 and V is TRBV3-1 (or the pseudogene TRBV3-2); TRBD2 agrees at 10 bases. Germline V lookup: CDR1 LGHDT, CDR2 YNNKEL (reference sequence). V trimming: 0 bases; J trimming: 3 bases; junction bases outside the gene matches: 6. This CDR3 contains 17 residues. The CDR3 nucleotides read TGTGCCAGCAGCCAAGAGTCTAGCGGGAGCAGGACAGATACGCAGTATTTT. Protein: CASSQESSGSRTDTQYF.

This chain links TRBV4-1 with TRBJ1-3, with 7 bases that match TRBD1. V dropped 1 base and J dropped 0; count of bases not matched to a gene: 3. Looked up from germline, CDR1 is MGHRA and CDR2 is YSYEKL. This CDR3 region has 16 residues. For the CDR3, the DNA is TGCGCCAGCAGCCAAGTAGGGACAGTCTCTGGAAACACCATATATTTT. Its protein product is CASSQVGTVSGNTIYF.

Here the CDR3 DNA reads TGTGCCAGCAGCTTAGCGGCCATCTACAATGAGCAGTTCTTC. The encoded protein is CASSLAAIYNEQFF. The chain couples TRBV7-2 to TRBJ2-1, with unresolved D. Germline V gives CDR1 SGHTA, CDR2 FQGNSA. The CDR3 loop spans 14 amino acids. The V and J ends lost 0 bases and 3 bases respectively, with 6 bases between them. The full variable domain, with the rest looked up from reference TRBV7-2 and TRBJ2-1, is GAGVSQSPSNKVTEKGKDVELRCDPISGHTALYWYRQSLGQGLEFLIYFQGNSAPDKSGLPSDRFSAERTGGSVSTLTIQRTQQEDSAVYLCASSLAAIYNEQFFGPGTRLTVL.

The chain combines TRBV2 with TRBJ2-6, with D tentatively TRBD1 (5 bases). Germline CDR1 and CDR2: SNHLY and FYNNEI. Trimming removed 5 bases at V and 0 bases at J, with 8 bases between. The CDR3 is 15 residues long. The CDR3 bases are TGTGCCAGCAGTCGGACAAACTCTGGGGCCAACGTCCTGACTTTC. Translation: CASSRTNSGANVLTF.

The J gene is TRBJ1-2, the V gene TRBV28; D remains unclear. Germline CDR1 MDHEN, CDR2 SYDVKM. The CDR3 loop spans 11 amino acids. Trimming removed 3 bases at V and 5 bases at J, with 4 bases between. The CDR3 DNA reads TGTGCCAGCAGTTTTCAGTATGGCTACACCTTC. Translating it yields CASSFQYGYTF.

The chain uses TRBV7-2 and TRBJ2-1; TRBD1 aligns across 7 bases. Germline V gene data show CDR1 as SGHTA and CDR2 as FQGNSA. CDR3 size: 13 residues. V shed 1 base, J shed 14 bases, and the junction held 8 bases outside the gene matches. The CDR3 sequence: CASSLGDRQGEFF. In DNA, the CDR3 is TGTGCCAGCAGCTTAGGTGACCGGCAGGGGGAGTTCTTC.

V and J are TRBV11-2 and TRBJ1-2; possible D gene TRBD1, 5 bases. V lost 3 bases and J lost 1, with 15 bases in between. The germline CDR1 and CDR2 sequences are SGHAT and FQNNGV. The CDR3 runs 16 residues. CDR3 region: CASSFLGGHLNYGYTF. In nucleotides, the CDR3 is TGTGCCAGCAGCTTTCTGGGGGGTCACCTTAACTATGGCTACACCTTC.

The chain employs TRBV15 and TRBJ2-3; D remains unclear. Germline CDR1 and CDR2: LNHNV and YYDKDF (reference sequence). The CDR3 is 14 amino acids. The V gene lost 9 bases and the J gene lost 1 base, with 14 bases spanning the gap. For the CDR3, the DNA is TGTGCCACGACCAGTTTCGCGGGCACAGATACGCAGTATTTT. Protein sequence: CATTSFAGTDTQYF.

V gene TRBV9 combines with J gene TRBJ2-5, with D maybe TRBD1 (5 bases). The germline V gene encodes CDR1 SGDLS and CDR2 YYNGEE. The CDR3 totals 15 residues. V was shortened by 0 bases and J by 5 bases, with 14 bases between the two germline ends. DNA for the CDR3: TGTGCCAGCAGCGTAGCCCAGGGTTACTGGGAGACCCAGTACTTC. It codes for CASSVAQGYWETQYF.